This TCR beta chain was documented in a study of blood T cell repertoires in COVID-19. For the study at large: Italy, Spain and the United States were the sources of the convalescent and acute COVID-19 samples. From T cells, B-cell-depleted T cells, or PBMCs came the material, which was cDNA or gDNA.

V lost 0 bases and J 0 bases, leaving 6 bases between the germline ends. Germline V gives CDR1 SGHRS, CDR2 YFSETQ. The CDR3 consists of 15 residues. Per the authors' pipeline: Reference gene primer amplification gave estimated nucleated cell counts. Profiled with immunoSEQ multiplex PCR; TCRdb holds only in-frame clones, not every one. That table furnishes V, J and clone size, whereas the DNA furnished D and trimming. The top ten clones hold 1.5% to 2% of a sample with fewer than 350,000 clones, 88% of them seen once. Enrollment of patients from Seattle took place during active infection, with longitudinal follow-up.

Sequencing used peripheral blood. The clonotype comes from a woman younger than 45 with COVID-19, enrolled during active disease. The J gene is TRBJ1-4, the V gene TRBV5-1; no firm D call. This chain's CDR3 is CASSLGPSTNEKLFF. CDR3 nucleotide sequence: TGCGCCAGCAGCTTGGGGCCCTCAACTAATGAAAAACTGTTTTTT.